The subject of this entry is one TCR beta chain. This CDR3 spans 15 amino acids. Trimming shortened V by 4 bases and J by 4 bases, and 17 bases separated the two germline ends. The germline V gene has CDR1 SGHRS and CDR2 YFSETQ. This specimen belongs to a study of T cell responses to AZD1222 COVID-19 vaccine. Assay used: immunoSEQ multiplex PCR; TCRdb lists only in-frame clones, some missing. The sample records 150,000 to 200,000 clones, around 92% being singletons. The source material was peripheral blood, sampled on day 0 of AZD1222 vaccination. The receptor was isolated from an adult in good health. V and J are TRBV5-1 and TRBJ1-1; maybe TRBD1 (5 bases). CDR3 in amino acids: CASSGTAQRSTEAFF. The CDR3 DNA sequence: TGCGCCAGCAGCGGGACCGCCCAAAGGAGCACTGAAGCTTTCTTT. The variable domain in full, completed from reference TRBV5-1 and TRBJ1-1, reads KAGVTQTPRYLIKTRGQQVTLSCSPISGHRSVSWYQQTPGQGLQFLFEYFSETQRNKGNFPGRFSGRQFSNSRSEMNVSTLELGDSALYLCASSGTAQRSTEAFFGQGTRLTVV.